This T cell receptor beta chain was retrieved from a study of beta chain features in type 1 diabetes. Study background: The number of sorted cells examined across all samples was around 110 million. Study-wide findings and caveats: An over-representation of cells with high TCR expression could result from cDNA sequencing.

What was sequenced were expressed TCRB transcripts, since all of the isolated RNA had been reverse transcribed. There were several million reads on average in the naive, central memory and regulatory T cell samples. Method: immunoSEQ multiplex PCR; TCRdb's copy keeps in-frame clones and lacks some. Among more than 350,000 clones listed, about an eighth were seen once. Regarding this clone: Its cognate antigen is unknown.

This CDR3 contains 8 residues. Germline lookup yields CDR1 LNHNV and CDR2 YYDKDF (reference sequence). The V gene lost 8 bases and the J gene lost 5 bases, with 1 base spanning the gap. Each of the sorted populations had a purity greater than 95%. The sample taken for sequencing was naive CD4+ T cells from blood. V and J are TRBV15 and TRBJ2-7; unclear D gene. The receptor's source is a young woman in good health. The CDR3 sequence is CATDEQYF. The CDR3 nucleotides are TGTGCCACCGACGAGCAGTACTTC.